The 9 T cell receptor beta chains reported below all come from one sample, sequenced in a study of blood T cell repertoires in COVID-19. The repertoire was sequenced with immunoSEQ multiplex PCR; TCRdb's copy has only in-frame clones and lacks some. The table includes approximately 220,000 clones, roughly 82% detected once. Sample: peripheral blood. These receptors all stem from a woman in her seventies with acute or convalescent COVID-19.

The rearrangement joins TRBV5-1 to TRBJ2-7, with D possibly being TRBD1 (5 bases). V was shortened by 0 bases and J by 3 bases, with 16 bases between the two germline ends. From germline, CDR1 is SGHRS and CDR2 YFSETQ. This CDR3 has 16 amino acids. CDR3 region: CASSLGGAASGYEQYF. The CDR3 nucleotides are TGCGCCAGCAGCTTGGGTGGGGCGGCTTCTGGCTACGAGCAGTACTTC.

This chain links TRBV11-2 with TRBJ1-1; 9 bases agree with TRBD1. V lost 1 base and J lost 7; bases outside the gene matches: 10. The CDR3 consists of 16 residues. CDR1 is SGHAT, CDR2 FQNNGV, per germline. CDR3: CASSLVIGTGKSEAFF. Written as DNA, the CDR3 is TGTGCCAGCAGCTTAGTAATCGGGACAGGGAAGAGTGAAGCTTTCTTT.

The V call is TRBV6-2 or TRBV6-3, the J call TRBJ2-5, with a weak D call TRBD1 (5 bases). The ends were cut back, 2 bases at V and 5 bases at J, with 9 bases in the middle. This CDR3 region has 13 residues. The germline V gene has CDR1 MNHEY and CDR2 SVGEGT. The DNA of the CDR3 is TGTGCCAGCAGTTACCAGGGCAAGGAGACCCAGTACTTC. It codes for CASSYQGKETQYF.

The V gene is TRBV19, the J gene TRBJ2-7; 9 bases fit TRBD1. Per germline, CDR1 LNHDA and CDR2 SQIVND (reference sequence). V dropped 6 bases and J dropped 5; count of bases not matched to a gene: 8. The length of the CDR3 is 14 residues. CDR3 region: CASSSGTGMDEQYF. Written as DNA, the CDR3 is TGTGCCAGTAGCTCGGGGACAGGGATGGACGAGCAGTACTTC.

The rearrangement uses TRBV6-5 and TRBJ2-5; D not certain. Germline CDR1 reads MNHEY; CDR2 reads SVGAGI. V was pared by 7 bases and J by 1 base, with 13 bases between. The CDR3 extends over 14 amino acids. The CDR3 DNA follows: TGTGCCAGCATGCCGTCGTGGGCCCAAGAGACCCAGTACTTC. The encoded protein is CASMPSWAQETQYF.

The genes are TRBV5-6 and TRBJ2-5; 7 bases fit TRBD2. The ends lost 4 bases at V and 0 bases at J; junction bases unmatched: 6. There are 15 residues in the CDR3. In germline, CDR1 is SGHDT, CDR2 YYEEEE. The chain's CDR3 is CASSHTAGNQETQYF. The CDR3 coding sequence is TGTGCCAGCAGCCATACAGCGGGGAACCAAGAGACCCAGTACTTC.

The chain uses TRBV19 and TRBJ2-7, with D tentatively TRBD1 (6 bases). The germline V and J ends were trimmed by 5 bases and 3 bases, with 14 bases remaining between them. Germline lookup yields CDR1 LNHDA and CDR2 SQIVND (reference sequence). The CDR3 has 14 amino acids. In DNA form, the CDR3 reads TGTGCCAGTAGTCAGGGGACCATCAACTACGAGCAGTACTTC. Its protein product is CASSQGTINYEQYF.

The chain uses TRBV27 and TRBJ1-1, with a weak D call TRBD1 (5 bases). V dropped 5 bases and J dropped 7 bases, with 20 bases sitting between them. This CDR3 spans 15 amino acids. Looked up from germline, CDR1 is MNHEY and CDR2 is SMNVEV (reference sequence). The CDR3 protein is CASSPLPLTAGEAFF. As DNA, the CDR3 is TGTGCCAGCAGTCCGTTACCCTTGACAGCGGGTGAAGCTTTCTTT.

In its sample, this clone was seen once. J is TRBJ2-1 and V is TRBV19; maybe TRBD2 (6 bases). The CDR3 sequence is 14 residues long. The germline V gene encodes CDR1 LNHDA and CDR2 SQIVND (reference sequence). Deletions cut 3 bases from V and 10 bases from J, with 16 bases between. The CDR3 reads CASSMGRYDREQFF. In DNA, the CDR3 is TGTGCCAGTAGTATGGGGAGGTACGATAGAGAGCAGTTCTTC.